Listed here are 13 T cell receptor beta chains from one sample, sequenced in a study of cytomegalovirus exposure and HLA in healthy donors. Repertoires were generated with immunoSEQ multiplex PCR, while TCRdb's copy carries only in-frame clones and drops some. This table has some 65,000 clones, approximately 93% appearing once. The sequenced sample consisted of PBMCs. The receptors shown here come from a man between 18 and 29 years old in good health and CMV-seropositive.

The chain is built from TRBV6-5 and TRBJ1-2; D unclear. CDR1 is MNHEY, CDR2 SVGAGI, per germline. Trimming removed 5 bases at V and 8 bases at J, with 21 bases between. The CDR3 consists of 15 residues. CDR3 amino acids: CASSPNGEKVWGYTF. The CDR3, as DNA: TGTGCCAGCAGTCCCAACGGTGAAAAAGTGTGGGGCTACACCTTC.

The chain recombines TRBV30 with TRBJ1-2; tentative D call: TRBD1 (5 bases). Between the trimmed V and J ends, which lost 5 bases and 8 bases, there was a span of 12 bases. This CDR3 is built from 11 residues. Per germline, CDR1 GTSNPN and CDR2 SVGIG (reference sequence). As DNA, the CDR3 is TGTGCCTGGGGGACTATAGGCGGCTACACCTTC. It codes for CAWGTIGGYTF.

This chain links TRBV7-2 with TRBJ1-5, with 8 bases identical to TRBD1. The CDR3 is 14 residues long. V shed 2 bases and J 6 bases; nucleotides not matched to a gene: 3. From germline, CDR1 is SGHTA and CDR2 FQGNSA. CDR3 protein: CASSLWDRLQPQHF. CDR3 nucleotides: TGTGCCAGCAGCTTATGGGACAGGCTTCAGCCCCAGCATTTT.

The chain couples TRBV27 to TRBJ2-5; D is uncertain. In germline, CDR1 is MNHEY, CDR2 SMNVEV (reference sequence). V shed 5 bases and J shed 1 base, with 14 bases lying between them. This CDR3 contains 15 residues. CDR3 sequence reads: CASSPWSVSQETQYF. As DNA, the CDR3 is TGTGCCAGCAGTCCATGGTCCGTCAGCCAAGAGACCCAGTACTTC.

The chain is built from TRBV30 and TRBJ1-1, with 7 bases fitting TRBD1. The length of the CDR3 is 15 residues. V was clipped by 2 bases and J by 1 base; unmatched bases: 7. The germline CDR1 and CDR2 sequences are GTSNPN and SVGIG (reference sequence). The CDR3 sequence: CAWSTDRRENTEAFF. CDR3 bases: TGTGCCTGGAGTACGGACAGGCGGGAGAACACTGAAGCTTTCTTT.

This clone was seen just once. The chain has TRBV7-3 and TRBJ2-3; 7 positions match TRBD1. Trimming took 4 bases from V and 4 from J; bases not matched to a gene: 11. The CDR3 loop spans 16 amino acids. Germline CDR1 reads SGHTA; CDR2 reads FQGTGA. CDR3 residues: CASSSRTGKEADTQYF. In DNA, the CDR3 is TGTGCCAGCAGCTCCAGGACAGGCAAGGAGGCAGATACGCAGTATTTT.

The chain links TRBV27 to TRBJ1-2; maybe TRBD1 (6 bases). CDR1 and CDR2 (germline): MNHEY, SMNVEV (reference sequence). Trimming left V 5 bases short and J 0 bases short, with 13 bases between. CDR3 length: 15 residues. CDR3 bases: TGTGCCAGCAGTAGCGCAGGGGCCCCTAACTATGGCTACACCTTC. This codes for CASSSAGAPNYGYTF.

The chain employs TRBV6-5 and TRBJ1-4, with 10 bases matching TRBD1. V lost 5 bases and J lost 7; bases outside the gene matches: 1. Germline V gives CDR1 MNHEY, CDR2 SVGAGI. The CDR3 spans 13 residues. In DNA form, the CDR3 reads TGTGCCAGCAGTAGGACAGGGGGTGAAAAACTGTTTTTT. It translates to CASSRTGGEKLFF.

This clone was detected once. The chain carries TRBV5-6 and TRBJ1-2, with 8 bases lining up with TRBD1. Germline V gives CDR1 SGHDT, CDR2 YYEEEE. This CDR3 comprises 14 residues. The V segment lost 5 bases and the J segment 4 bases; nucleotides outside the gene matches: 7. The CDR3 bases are TGTGCCAGCAGTAGAAGACAGGGGAGCTATGGCTACACCTTC. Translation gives CASSRRQGSYGYTF.

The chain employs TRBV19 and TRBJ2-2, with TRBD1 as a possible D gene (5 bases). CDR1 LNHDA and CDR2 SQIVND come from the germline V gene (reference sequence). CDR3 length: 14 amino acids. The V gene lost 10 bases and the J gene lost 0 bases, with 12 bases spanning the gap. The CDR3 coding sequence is TGTGCCACTACAAGGGGTACGAACACCGGGGAGCTGTTTTTT. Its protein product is CATTRGTNTGELFF.

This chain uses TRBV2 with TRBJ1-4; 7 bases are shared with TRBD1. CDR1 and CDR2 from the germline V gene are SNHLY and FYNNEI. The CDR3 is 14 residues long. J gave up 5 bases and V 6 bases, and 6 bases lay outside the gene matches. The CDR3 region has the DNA TGTGCCAGCAGAGAGGACAGGTTAAATGAAAAACTGTTTTTT. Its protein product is CASREDRLNEKLFF.

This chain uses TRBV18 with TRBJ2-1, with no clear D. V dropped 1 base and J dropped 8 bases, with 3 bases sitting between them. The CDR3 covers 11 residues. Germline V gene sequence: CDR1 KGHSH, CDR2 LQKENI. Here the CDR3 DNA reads TGTGCCAGCTCACCACGCGATGAGCAGTTCTTC. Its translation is CASSPRDEQFF.

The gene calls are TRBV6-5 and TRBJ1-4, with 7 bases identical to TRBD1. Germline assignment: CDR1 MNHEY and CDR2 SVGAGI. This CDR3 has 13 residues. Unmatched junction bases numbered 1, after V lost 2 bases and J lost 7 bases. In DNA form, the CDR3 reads TGTGCCAGCAGTTACAGGGGGCGTGAAAAACTGTTTTTT. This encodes CASSYRGREKLFF.